The T cell receptor beta chain described here comes from a study of shared clonotypes between healthy human individuals. The study's findings and limits: Genetic and exposure-history diversity was limited by the small donor number.

Points on this clone: As yet, its antigen is unknown.

V lost 0 bases to trimming and J lost 4 bases, with 13 bases between them. Germline assignment: CDR1 SGHDT and CDR2 YYEEEE. The CDR3 runs to 15 residues. As processed by the authors: ImmunoSEQ junction-only sequences lacked quality scores, so their filtering differed. Only in-frame clones appear in the TCRdb table, and some are missing; sequencing was by immunoSEQ multiplex PCR. V, J and clone size were drawn from that table, and D and trimming were deduced from the DNA. Here the sample spans some 450,000 clones, roughly 80% being singletons. Material: PBMCs. This receptor was identified in a woman in her forties in good health. Some clones in this sample may be carry-over from other donors' samples. V and J are TRBV5-6 and TRBJ1-2; TRBD1 is a possible D gene (5 bases). The chain's CDR3 is CASSLVREGPYGYTF. CDR3 bases: TGTGCCAGCAGCTTGGTCAGGGAAGGGCCCTATGGCTACACCTTC. Full variable domain (remainder filled in from reference TRBV5-6 and TRBJ1-2): DAGVTQSPTHLIKTRGQQVTLRCSPKSGHDTVSWYQQALGQGPQFIFQYYEEEERQRGNFPDRFSGHQFPNYSSELNVNALLLGDSALYLCASSLVREGPYGYTFGSGTRLTVV.